Sequencing of this T cell receptor (beta chain) was carried out in a study of low-dose radiotherapy and immunotherapy resistance in tumors. Per the germline V gene, CDR1 is SGHTA and CDR2 is FQGNSA. Trimming removed 2 bases from V and 5 bases from J, with 5 bases in between. The CDR3 sequence is 12 residues long. First-strand cDNA used TRAV- and TRBV-specific primers, covering alpha and beta chains. TCRs were put through approximately 21 PCR cycles of amplification with Phusion. A constant-region primer and the V-primer adapter served as the primer pair. MiXCR, applied by TCRdb to the reads, yields one record per CDR3 protein. In the table there are 18,000 or so distinct CDR3 sequences, around 74% of which are singletons.

The source is a human donor with advanced metastatic prostate, ovarian, gallbladder or colorectal cancer (not recorded which). This table probably holds off-target reads from a library built for another chain. The genes are TRBV7-2 and TRBJ2-3; D ambiguous. CDR3 in amino acids: CASSLLRDTQYF. The CDR3 coding sequence is TGTGCCAGCAGCTTACTTAGAGATACGCAGTATTTT.